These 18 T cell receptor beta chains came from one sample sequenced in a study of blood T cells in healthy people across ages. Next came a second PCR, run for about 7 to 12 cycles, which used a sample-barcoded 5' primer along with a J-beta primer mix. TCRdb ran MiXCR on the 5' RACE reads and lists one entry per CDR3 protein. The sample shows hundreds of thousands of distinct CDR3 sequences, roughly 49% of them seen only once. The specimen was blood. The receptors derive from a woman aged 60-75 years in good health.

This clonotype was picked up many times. The CDR3 loop is CASRGQGASGANVLTF. The CDR3 DNA reads TGTGCCAGCAGGGGACAGGGGGCTTCGGGGGCCAACGTCCTGACTTTC. This chain links TRBV12-3 or TRBV12-4 with TRBJ2-6; 12 bases fit TRBD1. CDR3 length equals 16 residues. V was pared by 6 bases and J by 4 bases, with 4 bases of the junction left unmatched.

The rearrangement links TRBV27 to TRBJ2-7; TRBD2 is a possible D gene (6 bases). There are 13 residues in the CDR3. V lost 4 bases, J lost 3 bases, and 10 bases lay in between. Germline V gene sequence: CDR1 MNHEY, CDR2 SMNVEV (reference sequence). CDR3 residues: CASSSGEHYEQYF. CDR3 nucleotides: TGTGCCAGCAGTTCGGGGGAACACTACGAGCAGTACTTC.

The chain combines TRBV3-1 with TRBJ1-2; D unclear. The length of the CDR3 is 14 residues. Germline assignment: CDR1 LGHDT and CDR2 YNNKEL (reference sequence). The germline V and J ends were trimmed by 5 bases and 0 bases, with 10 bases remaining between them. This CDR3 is CASSTQFANYGYTF. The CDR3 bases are TGTGCCAGCAGCACCCAATTCGCTAACTATGGCTACACCTTC.

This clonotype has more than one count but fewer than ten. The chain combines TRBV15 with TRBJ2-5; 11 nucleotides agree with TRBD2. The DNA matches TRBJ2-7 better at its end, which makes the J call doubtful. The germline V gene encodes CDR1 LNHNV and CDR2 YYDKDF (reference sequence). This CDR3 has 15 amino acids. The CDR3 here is CATSRVLAGGYEQYF. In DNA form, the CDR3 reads TGTGCCACCAGCAGAGTCCTAGCGGGAGGCTACGAGCAGTACTTC.

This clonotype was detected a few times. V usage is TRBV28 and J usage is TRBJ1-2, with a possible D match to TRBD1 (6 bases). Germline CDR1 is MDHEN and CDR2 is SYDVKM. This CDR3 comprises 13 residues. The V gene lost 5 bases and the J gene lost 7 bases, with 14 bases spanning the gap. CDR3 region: CASSVTGIPGYTF. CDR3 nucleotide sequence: TGTGCCAGCAGTGTGACAGGAATCCCTGGCTACACCTTC.

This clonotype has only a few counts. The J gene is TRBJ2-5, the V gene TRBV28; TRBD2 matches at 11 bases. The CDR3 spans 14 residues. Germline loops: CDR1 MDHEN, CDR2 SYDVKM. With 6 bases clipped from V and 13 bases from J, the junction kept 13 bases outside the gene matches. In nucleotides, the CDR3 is TGTGCCAGCAGGTCACTAGCGGGAGCCTTGTCAGGGTACTTC. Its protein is CASRSLAGALSGYF.

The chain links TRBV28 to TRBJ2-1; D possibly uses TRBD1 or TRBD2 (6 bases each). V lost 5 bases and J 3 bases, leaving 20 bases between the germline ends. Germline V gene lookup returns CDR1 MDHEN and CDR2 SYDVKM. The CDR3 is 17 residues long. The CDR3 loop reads CASSPSGGRGRYNEQFF. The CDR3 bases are TGTGCCAGCAGTCCATCCGGGGGCAGGGGACGCTACAATGAGCAGTTCTTC.

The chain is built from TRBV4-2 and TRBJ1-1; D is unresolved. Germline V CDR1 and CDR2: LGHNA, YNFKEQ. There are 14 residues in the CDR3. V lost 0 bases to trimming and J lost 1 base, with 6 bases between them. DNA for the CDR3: TGTGCCAGCAGCCAAGAAATACAGAACACTGAAGCTTTCTTT. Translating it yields CASSQEIQNTEAFF.

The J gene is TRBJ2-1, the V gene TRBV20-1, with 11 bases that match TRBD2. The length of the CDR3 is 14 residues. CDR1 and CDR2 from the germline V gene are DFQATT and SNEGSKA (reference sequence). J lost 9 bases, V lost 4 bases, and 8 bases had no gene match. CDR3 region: CSAKSSGRVGEQFF. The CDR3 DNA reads TGCAGTGCTAAAAGTAGCGGGAGGGTTGGTGAGCAGTTCTTC.

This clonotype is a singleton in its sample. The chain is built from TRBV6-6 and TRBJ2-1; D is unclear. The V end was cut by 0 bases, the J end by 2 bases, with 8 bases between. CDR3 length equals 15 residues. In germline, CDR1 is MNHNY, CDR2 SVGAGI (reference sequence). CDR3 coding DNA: TGTGCCAGCAGTTACTCTGGGCAGACCTACAATGAGCAGTTCTTC. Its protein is CASSYSGQTYNEQFF.

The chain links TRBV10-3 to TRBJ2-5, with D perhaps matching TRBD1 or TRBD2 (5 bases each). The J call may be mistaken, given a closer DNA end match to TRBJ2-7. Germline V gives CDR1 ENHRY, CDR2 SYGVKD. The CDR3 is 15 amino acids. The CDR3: CAISETGPAGGEQYF. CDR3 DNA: TGTGCCATCAGTGAGACAGGCCCCGCCGGAGGCGAGCAGTACTTC.

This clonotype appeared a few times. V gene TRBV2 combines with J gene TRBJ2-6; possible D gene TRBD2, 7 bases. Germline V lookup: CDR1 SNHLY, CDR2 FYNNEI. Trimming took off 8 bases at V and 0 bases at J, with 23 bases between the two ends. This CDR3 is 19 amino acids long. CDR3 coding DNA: TGTGCCAGCGTAGGGGGGAGGGGAGCCTCCTCCTCTGGGGCCAACGTCCTGACTTTC. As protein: CASVGGRGASSSGANVLTF.

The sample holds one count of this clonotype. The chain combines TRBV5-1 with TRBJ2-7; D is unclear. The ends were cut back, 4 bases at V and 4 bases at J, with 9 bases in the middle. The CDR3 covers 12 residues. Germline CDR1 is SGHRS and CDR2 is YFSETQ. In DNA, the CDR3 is TGCGCCAGCAGCCGACCCCGATACGAGCAGTACTTC. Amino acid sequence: CASSRPRYEQYF.

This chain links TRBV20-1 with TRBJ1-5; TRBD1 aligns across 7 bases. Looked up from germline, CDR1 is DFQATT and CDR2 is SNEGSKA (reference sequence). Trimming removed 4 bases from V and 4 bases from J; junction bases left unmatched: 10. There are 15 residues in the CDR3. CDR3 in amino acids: CSAIKLDRENQPQHF. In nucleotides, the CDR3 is TGCAGTGCTATCAAACTCGACAGGGAGAATCAGCCCCAGCATTTT.

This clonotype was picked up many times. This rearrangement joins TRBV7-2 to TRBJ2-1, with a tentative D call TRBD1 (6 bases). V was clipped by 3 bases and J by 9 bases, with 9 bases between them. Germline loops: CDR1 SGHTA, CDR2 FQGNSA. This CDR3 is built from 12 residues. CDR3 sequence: CASSFQGGEQFF. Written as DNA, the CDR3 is TGTGCCAGCAGCTTCCAAGGGGGTGAGCAGTTCTTC.

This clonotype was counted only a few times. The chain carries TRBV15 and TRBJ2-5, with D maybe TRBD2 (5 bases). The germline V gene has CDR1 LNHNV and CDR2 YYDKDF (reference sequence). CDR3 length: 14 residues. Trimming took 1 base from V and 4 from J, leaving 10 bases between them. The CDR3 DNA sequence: TGTGCCACCAGCAGAGTCGGAGGCGGAGAGACCCAGTACTTC. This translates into CATSRVGGGETQYF.

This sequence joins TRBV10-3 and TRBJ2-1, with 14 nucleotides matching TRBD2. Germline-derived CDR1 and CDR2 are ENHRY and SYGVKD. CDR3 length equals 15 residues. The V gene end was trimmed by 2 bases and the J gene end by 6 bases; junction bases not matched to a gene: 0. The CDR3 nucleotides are TGTGCCATCAGTGAGGGGACTAGCGGGAGCAATGAGCAGTTCTTC. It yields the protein CAISEGTSGSNEQFF.

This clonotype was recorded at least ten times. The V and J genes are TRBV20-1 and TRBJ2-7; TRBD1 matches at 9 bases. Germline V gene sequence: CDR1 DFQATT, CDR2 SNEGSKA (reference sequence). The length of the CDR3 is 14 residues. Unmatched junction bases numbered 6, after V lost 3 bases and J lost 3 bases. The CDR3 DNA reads TGCAGTGCTAGTACACCGGGACAGGGCTACGAGCAGTACTTC. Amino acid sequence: CSASTPGQGYEQYF.